This T cell receptor beta chain appears in the sequencing data of a study of shared clonotypes between healthy human individuals. Naive CD8 cells lacked CD45RO, underwent positive selection for CCR7 and left out terminally differentiated effector memory CD45RA+ cells. There are 16 residues in the CDR3. The germline V gene encodes CDR1 LGHNT and CDR2 FRNRAP. V lost 2 bases and J lost 5; bases outside the gene matches: 7. Sequenced by immunoSEQ multiplex PCR; TCRdb stores in-frame clones only, minus some. The sample includes around 550,000 clones, 85% to 95% of them seen just once. J is TRBJ2-3 and V is TRBV12-5; 10 positions agree with TRBD1. Material: naive CD8+ T cells sorted from blood. The origin of this receptor is a woman aged 30 to 39 in good health. The CDR3 coding sequence is TGTGCTAGTGGTTTGCTGACAGGGGGCTCCCGAGATACGCAGTATTTT. Protein: CASGLLTGGSRDTQYF. Together with reference TRBV12-5 and TRBJ2-3, the CDR3 gives the full variable domain: DARVTQTPRHKVTEMGQEVTMRCQPILGHNTVFWYRQTMMQGLELLAYFRNRAPLDDSGMPKDRFSAEMPDATLATLKIQPSEPRDSAVYFCASGLLTGGSRDTQYFGPGTRLTVL.